Shown below are 9 T cell receptor beta chains from a single sample sequenced in a study of T cell responses to AZD1222 COVID-19 vaccine. The assay was immunoSEQ multiplex PCR, and TCRdb's table has in-frame clones only and misses some. The sample contains more than 120,000 clones, 88% of which appear only once. The sequencing here drew on peripheral blood, taken 28 days after the second dose of the MenACWY control vaccine. Source of these receptors: an adult who received the MenACWY meningococcal vaccine as a control.

This chain links TRBV28 with TRBJ1-5, with D maybe TRBD1 (6 bases). In germline, CDR1 is MDHEN, CDR2 SYDVKM. The CDR3 is made up of 15 amino acids. Trimming removed 2 bases from V and 2 bases from J, with 10 bases in between. The CDR3 nucleotides read TGTGCCAGCAGTTTAGGGGGCTTTCGCAATCAGCCCCAGCATTTT. Translated: CASSLGGFRNQPQHF.

V is TRBV6-5 and J is TRBJ2-5; D possibly corresponds to TRBD1 (5 bases). V gave up 7 bases and J gave up 1 base, with 10 bases separating them. The CDR3 sequence is 13 residues long. Germline V gene lookup returns CDR1 MNHEY and CDR2 SVGAGI. CDR3 residues: CASNPGFQETQYF. Here the CDR3 DNA reads TGTGCCAGCAATCCAGGGTTCCAAGAGACCCAGTACTTC.

This chain connects TRBV2 to TRBJ1-5; 11 bases map to TRBD1. CDR1 and CDR2 from the germline V gene are SNHLY and FYNNEI. The V gene end was trimmed by 4 bases and the J gene end by 3 bases; junction bases not matched to a gene: 5. The CDR3 is 16 residues long. In nucleotides, the CDR3 is TGTGCCAGCAGTGGGGACAGGGGGTTGGACAATCAGCCCCAGCATTTT. Protein product: CASSGDRGLDNQPQHF.

The J gene is TRBJ1-5, the V gene TRBV6-4; D is perhaps TRBD1 (5 bases). Trimming cost V 5 bases and J 4 bases, with 12 bases left between them. CDR1 and CDR2 (germline): MRHNA, SNTAGT. This CDR3 region has 14 residues. CDR3 amino acids: CASSWQRGNQPQHF. CDR3 nucleotide sequence: TGTGCCAGCAGTTGGCAGCGGGGGAATCAGCCCCAGCATTTT.

The rearrangement uses TRBV7-9 and TRBJ1-5; D is unclear. Trimming removed 2 bases from V and 8 bases from J, with 10 bases in between. This CDR3 is built from 13 residues. Germline V gives CDR1 SEHNR, CDR2 FQNEAQ (reference sequence). The CDR3 spells CASSLLVGEPQHF. DNA for the CDR3: TGTGCCAGCAGCTTATTGGTCGGAGAGCCCCAGCATTTT.

This sequence joins TRBV6-2 or TRBV6-3 and TRBJ1-2; D perhaps matches TRBD1 (5 bases). Germline values: CDR1 MNHEY, CDR2 SVGEGT. CDR3 length: 13 amino acids. The V end was cut by 7 bases, the J end by 6 bases, with 15 bases between. CDR3 residues: CASTPGGAHGYTF. The CDR3, as DNA: TGTGCCAGCACCCCCGGTGGGGCGCATGGCTACACCTTC.

The V gene is TRBV9, the J gene TRBJ1-2; no definite D call. V lost 0 bases and J lost 4, with 10 bases in between. CDR1 and CDR2 from the germline V gene are SGDLS and YYNGEE. This CDR3 is built from 14 residues. In DNA form, the CDR3 reads TGTGCCAGCAGCGTAGGTGGCGGGGTCTATGGCTACACCTTC. This gives the protein CASSVGGGVYGYTF.

The gene calls are TRBV12-1 and TRBJ1-1. TRBV12-1 is a pseudogene. CDR3 length: 16 amino acids. Written as DNA, the CDR3 is TGTGCCAGCAACCAATGGAGCTATCCTTCGGGCACTGAAGCTTTCTTT. It specifies CASNQWSYPSGTEAFF.

The chain combines TRBV7-9 with TRBJ1-1; 7 bases are shared with TRBD1. V lost 1 base, J lost 1 base, and 3 bases stayed unmatched. Germline CDR1 reads SEHNR; CDR2 reads FQNEAQ (reference sequence). The CDR3 loop spans 15 amino acids. The CDR3 sequence: CASSLVAGGNTEAFF. CDR3 DNA sequence: TGTGCCAGCAGCTTAGTGGCAGGGGGGAACACTGAAGCTTTCTTT.